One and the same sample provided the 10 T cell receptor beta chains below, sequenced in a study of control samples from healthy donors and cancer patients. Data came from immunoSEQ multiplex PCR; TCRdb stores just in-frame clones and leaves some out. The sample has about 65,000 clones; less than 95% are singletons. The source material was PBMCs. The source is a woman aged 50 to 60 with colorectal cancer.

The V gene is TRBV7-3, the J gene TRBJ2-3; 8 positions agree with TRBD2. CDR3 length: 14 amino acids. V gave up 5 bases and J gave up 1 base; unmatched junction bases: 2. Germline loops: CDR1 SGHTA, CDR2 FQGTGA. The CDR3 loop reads CASSQLAGTDTQYF. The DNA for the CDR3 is TGTGCCAGCAGCCAACTAGCGGGCACAGATACGCAGTATTTT.

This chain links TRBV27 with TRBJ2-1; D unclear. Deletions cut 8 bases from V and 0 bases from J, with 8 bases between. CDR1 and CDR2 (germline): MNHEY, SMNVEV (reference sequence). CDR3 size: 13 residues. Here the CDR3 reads CASGPRSYNEQFF. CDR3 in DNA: TGTGCCAGCGGACCCCGCTCCTACAATGAGCAGTTCTTC.

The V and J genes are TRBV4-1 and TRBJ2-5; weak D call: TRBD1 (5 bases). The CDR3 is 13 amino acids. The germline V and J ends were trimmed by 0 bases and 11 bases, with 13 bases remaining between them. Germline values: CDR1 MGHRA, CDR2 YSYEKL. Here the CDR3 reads CASSQDAGRTQYF. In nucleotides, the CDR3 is TGCGCCAGCAGCCAAGACGCTGGACGGACACAGTACTTC.

The CDR3 coding sequence is TGTGCCTGGAGAGGTCAGAACACCGGGGAGCTGTTTTTT. It codes for CAWRGQNTGELFF. This sequence joins TRBV30 and TRBJ2-2; D gene unclear. The CDR3 totals 13 residues. V dropped 3 bases and J dropped 1 base, with 6 bases sitting between them. CDR1 and CDR2 from the germline V gene are GTSNPN and SVGIG (reference sequence).

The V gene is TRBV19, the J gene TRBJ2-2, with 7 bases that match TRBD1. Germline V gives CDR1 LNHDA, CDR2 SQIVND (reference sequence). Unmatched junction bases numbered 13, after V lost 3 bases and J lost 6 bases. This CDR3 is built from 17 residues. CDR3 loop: CASSIFPTGFIAGELFF. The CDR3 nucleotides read TGTGCCAGTAGTATCTTCCCGACAGGGTTCATCGCCGGGGAGCTGTTTTTT. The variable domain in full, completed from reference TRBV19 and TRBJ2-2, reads DGGITQSPKYLFRKEGQNVTLSCEQNLNHDAMYWYRQDPGQGLRLIYYSQIVNDFQKGDIAEGYSVSREKKESFPLTVTSAQKNPTAFYLCASSIFPTGFIAGELFFGEGSRLTVL.

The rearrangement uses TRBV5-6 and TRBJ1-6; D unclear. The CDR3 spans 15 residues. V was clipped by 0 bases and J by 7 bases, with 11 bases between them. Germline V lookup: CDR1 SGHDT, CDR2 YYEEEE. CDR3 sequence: CASSLVTAANSPLHF. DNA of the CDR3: TGTGCCAGCAGCTTGGTTACAGCGGCGAATTCACCCCTCCACTTT.

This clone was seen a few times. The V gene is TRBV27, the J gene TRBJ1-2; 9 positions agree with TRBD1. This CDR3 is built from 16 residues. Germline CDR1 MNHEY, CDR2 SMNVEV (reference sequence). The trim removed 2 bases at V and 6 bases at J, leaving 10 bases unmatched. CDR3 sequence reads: CASSLTGTGSIDGYTF. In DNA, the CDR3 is TGTGCCAGCAGTTTAACCGGGACAGGGTCCATCGATGGCTACACCTTC.

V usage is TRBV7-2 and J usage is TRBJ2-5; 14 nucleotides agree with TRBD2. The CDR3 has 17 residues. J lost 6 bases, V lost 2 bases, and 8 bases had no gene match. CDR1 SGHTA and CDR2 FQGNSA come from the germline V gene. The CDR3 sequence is CASSLSATSGGAKTQYF. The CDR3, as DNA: TGTGCCAGCAGCTTAAGTGCGACTAGCGGGGGGGCGAAGACCCAGTACTTC.

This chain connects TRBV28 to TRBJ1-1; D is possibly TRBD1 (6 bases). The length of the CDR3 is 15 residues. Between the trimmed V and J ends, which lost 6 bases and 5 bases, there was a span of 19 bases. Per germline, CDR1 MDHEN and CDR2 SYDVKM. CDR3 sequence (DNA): TGTGCCAGCAGCCGAACTAGGGGGGGATCGACTGAAGCTTTCTTT. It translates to CASSRTRGGSTEAFF.

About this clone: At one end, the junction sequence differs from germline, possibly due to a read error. The DNA of the CDR3 is TGTGCCCGCAGCCAAGGGGGGGGGACCTACGAGCAGTACTTC. Residues: CARSQGGGTYEQYF. The V gene is TRBV3-1 (or the pseudogene TRBV3-2), the J gene TRBJ2-7; perhaps TRBD2 as D (7 bases). The CDR3 has 14 residues. Germline V gene lookup returns CDR1 LGHDT and CDR2 YNNKEL (reference sequence).